This T cell receptor (beta chain) derives from a study of neurological immune-mediated disorders. Specified time point: longitudinal time-point 1 (baseline). MiXCR, applied by TCRdb to the 5' RACE reads, yields one record per CDR3 protein. In the table there are over 70,000 distinct CDR3 sequences, more than 8.5% of which are singletons. The CDR3 is 14 amino acids. Trimming pared 2 bases from V and 5 bases from J, leaving 9 bases between. Germline V gene lookup returns CDR1 MNHEY and CDR2 SMNVEV (reference sequence). The table lists this clonotype with many counts. The chain couples TRBV27 to TRBJ2-2; D possibly corresponds to TRBD1 (5 bases). Sequencing used PBMCs. This receptor was identified in a man under 40 in good health. CDR3 sequence: CASSLTPGTGELFF. CDR3 bases: TGTGCCAGCAGTTTAACCCCAGGGACCGGGGAGCTGTTTTTT.